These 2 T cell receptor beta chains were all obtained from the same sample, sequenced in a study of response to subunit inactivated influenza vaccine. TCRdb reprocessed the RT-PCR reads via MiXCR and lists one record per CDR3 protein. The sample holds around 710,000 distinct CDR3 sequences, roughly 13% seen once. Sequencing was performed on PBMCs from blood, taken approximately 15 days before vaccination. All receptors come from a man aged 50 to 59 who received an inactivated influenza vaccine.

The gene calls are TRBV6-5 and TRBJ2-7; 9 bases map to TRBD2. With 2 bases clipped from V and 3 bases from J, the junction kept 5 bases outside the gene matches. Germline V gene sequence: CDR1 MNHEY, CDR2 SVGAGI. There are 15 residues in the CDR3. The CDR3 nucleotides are TGTGCCAGCAGTTACAGGAGCGGGGGGCACTACGAGCAGTACTTC. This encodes CASSYRSGGHYEQYF.

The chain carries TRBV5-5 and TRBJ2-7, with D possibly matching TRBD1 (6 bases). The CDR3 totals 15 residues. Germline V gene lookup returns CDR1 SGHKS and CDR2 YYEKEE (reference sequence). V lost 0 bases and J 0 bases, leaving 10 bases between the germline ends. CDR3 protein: CASSLEGGSSYEQYF. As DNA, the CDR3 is TGTGCCAGCAGCTTGGAAGGGGGTAGCTCCTACGAGCAGTACTTC.